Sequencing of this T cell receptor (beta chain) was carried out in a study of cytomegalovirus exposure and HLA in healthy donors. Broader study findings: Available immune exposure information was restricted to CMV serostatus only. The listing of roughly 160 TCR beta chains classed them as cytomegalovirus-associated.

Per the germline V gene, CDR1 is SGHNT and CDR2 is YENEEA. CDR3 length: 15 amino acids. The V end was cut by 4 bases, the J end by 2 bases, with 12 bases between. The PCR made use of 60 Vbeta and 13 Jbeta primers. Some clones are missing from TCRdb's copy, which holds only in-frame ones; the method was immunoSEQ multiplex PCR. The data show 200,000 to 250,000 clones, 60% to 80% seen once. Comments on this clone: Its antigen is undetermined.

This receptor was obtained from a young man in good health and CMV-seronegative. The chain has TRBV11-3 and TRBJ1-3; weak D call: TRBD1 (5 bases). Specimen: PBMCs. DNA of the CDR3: TGTGCCAGCAGCTCATCCGGGACTGCTGGAAACACCATATATTTT. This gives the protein CASSSSGTAGNTIYF. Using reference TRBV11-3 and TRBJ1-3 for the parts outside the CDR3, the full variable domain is EAGVVQSPRYKIIEKKQPVAFWCNPISGHNTLYWYLQNLGQGPELLIRYENEEAVDDSQLPKDRFSAERLKGVDSTLKIQPAELGDSAVYLCASSSSGTAGNTIYFGEGSWLTVV.